This TCR beta chain was identified during a study of shared clonotypes between healthy human individuals. Study-wide points: Clonotype sharing among donors was thought likely to change with sequencing depth.

On this clone itself: No antigen is known for it.

The CDR3 runs to 15 residues. The germline gives CDR1 SGDLS, CDR2 YYNGEE. Trimming at V came to 2 bases and at J to 6 bases, leaving 8 bases not matched to a gene. The assay was run at deep level. Sequencing was performed on unsorted PBMC DNA using ten immunoSEQ deep assay plates. Original analysis: ImmunoSEQ only sent back junction sequences with no quality scores, so filtering was done differently. TCRdb keeps only in-frame clones here, not all; method: immunoSEQ multiplex PCR. V and J calls and clone size come straight from that table; D and trimming were deduced from the DNA. The table has about 490,000 clones, roughly 80% seen once; the top ten hold approximately 11%.

The sequence derives from a woman in her forties in good health. Some clones in this sample may be carry-over from other donors' samples. The sample was PBMCs. The chain employs TRBV9 and TRBJ2-1; the match to TRBD2 covers 7 bases. Written as DNA, the CDR3 is TGTGCCAGCAGCGTTTCTGGCGGGAGCGGCAATGAGCAGTTCTTC. As protein: CASSVSGGSGNEQFF. Full variable domain (rest looked up from reference TRBV9 and TRBJ2-1): DSGVTQTPKHLITATGQRVTLRCSPRSGDLSVYWYQQSLDQGLQFLIQYYNGEERAKGNILERFSAQQFPDLHSELNLSSLELGDSALYFCASSVSGGSGNEQFFGPGTRLTVL.